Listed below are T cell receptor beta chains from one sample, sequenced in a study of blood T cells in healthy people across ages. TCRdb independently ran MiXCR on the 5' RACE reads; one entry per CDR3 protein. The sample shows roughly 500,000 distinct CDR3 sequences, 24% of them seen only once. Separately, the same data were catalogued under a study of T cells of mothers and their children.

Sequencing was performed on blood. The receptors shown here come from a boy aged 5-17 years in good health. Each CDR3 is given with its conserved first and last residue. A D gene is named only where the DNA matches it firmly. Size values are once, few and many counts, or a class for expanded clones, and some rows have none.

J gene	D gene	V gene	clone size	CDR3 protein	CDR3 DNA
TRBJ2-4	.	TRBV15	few	CATSRPLEEGANIQYF	TGTGCCACCAGCAGACCCCTCGAGGAGGGGGCAAACATTCAGTACTTC
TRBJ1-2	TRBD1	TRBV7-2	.	CASSSAPGQGHYGYTF	TGTGCCAGCAGCTCCGCGCCGGGACAGGGACACTATGGCTACACCTTC
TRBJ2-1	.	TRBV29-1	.	CSVESLQTKSYNEQFF	TGCAGCGTTGAGTCACTCCAGACCAAATCCTACAATGAGCAGTTCTTC
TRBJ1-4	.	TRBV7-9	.	CASSLNGGHGEKLFF	TGTGCCAGCAGCTTAAATGGGGGACATGGTGAAAAACTGTTTTTT
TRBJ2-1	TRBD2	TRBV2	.	CASHNFSIIAGVYNEQFF	TGTGCCAGCCACAATTTCTCTATTATAGCGGGGGTCTACAATGAGCAGTTCTTC
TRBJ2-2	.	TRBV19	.	CASSTEGVGTGELFF	TGTGCCAGTAGTACTGAAGGGGTTGGGACCGGGGAGCTGTTTTTT
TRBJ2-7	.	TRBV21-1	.	CASSPSAGGTEQYF	TGTGCCAGCAGCCCTAGCGCAGGGGGGACCGAGCAGTACTTC
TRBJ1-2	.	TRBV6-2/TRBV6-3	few	CASSYSTDGHTF	TGTGCCAGCAGTTACTCGACCGATGGCCACACCTTC
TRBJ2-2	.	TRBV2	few	CASDRSTGELFF	TGTGCCAGCGATCGGAGCACCGGGGAGCTGTTTTTT
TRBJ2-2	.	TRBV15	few	CATSRDRNTGELFF	TGTGCCACCAGCAGAGATCGGAACACCGGGGAGCTGTTTTTT
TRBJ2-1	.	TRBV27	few	CASSLYRGNEQFF	TGTGCCAGCAGTTTATATCGGGGAAATGAGCAGTTCTTC
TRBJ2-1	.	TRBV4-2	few	CASSQSLGPFGGEQFF	TGTGCCAGCAGCCAAAGCTTAGGGCCGTTTGGGGGTGAGCAGTTCTTC
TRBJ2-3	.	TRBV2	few	CASSESGRSGTDTQYF	TGTGCCAGCAGTGAATCGGGGCGCTCGGGCACAGATACGCAGTATTTT
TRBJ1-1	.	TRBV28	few	CASSLTVGAGNTEAFF	TGTGCCAGCAGTTTGACAGTCGGCGCGGGGAACACTGAAGCTTTCTTT
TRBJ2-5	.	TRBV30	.	CAWSVLGSQYF	TGTGCCTGGAGTGTACTTGGGTCCCAGTACTTC
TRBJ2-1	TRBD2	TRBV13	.	CASGLLPSGTLGTNEQFF	TGTGCCAGCGGATTACTGCCTAGCGGGACTCTTGGTACAAATGAGCAGTTCTTC
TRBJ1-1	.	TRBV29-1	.	CSVAGRNTEAFF	TGCAGCGTTGCAGGCAGGAACACTGAAGCTTTCTTT
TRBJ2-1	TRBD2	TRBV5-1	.	CASSLMREAYSYNEQFF	TGCGCCAGCAGCTTGATGCGGGAGGCCTACTCCTACAATGAGCAGTTCTTC
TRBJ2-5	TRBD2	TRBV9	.	CASSVRSGRREETQYF	TGTGCCAGCAGCGTCCGTAGCGGGAGGAGAGAAGAGACCCAGTACTTC
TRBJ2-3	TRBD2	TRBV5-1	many	CASSLDLIGGRLPNGQYF	TGCGCCAGCAGCTTGGATCTTATCGGCGGGAGGCTCCCGAATGGGCAGTATTTT
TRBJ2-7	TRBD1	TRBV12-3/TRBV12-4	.	CASSVRDRAYEQYF	TGTGCCAGCAGTGTCCGGGACAGGGCCTACGAGCAGTACTTC
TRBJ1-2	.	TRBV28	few	CASSLRPNYGYTF	TGTGCCAGCAGTTTAAGGCCTAACTATGGCTACACCTTC
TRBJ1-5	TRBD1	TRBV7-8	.	CASSLNVRQGDQPQHF	TGTGCCAGCAGCTTAAACGTGCGACAGGGAGACCAGCCCCAGCATTTT
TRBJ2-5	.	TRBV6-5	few	CASSLAEVDRRYF	TGTGCCAGCAGTTTGGCCGAGGTCGACCGACGGTACTTC
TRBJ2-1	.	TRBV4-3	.	CASGPYNEQFF	TGCGCCAGCGGCCCCTACAATGAGCAGTTCTTC
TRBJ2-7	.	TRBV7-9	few	CASSSKGLALGYEQYF	TGTGCCAGCAGCTCCAAAGGCCTAGCGCTCGGCTACGAGCAGTACTTC
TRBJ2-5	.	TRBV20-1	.	CSAMGRGQETQYF	TGCAGTGCTATGGGACGGGGCCAAGAGACCCAGTACTTC
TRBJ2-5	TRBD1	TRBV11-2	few	CASSLLTGGEETQYF	TGTGCCAGCAGCCTACTGACAGGGGGCGAGGAGACCCAGTACTTC
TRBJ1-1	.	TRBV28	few	CASISLRDGGTEAFF	TGTGCCAGCATTAGCTTGCGGGACGGCGGCACTGAAGCTTTCTTT
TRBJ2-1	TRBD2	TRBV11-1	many	CASSLAGGSSWNEQFF	TGTGCCAGCAGCTTAGCGGGAGGGAGTTCTTGGAATGAGCAGTTCTTC
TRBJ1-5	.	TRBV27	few	CASSHGWRQPQHF	TGTGCCAGCAGTCACGGGTGGAGGCAGCCCCAGCATTTT
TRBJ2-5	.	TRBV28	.	CASRTGSSTYEQYF	TGTGCCAGCAGGACGGGGTCCAGTACCTATGAGCAGTACTTC
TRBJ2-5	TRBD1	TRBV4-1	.	CASSQDGTGRETQYF	TGCGCCAGCAGCCAAGATGGGACAGGGAGGGAGACCCAGTACTTC
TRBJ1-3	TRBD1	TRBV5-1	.	CASSLGQGGPGNTIYF	TGCGCCAGCAGCTTGGGACAGGGGGGCCCTGGAAACACCATATATTTT
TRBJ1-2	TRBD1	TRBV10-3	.	CAAGQGHYGYTF	TGTGCCGCGGGACAGGGACACTATGGCTACACCTTC
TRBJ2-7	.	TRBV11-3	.	CASSLDAEEQYF	TGTGCCAGCAGCTTAGATGCGGAGGAGCAGTACTTC
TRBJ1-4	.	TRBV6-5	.	CASSYSNPPPTNEKLFF	TGTGCCAGCAGTTACTCGAATCCTCCGCCCACTAATGAAAAACTGTTTTTT
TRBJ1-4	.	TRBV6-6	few	CASRAGGAEKLFF	TGTGCCAGCAGGGCCGGAGGTGCGGAAAAACTGTTTTTT
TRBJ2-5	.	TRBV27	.	CASSSIGRGNDQYF	TGTGCCAGCAGTTCAATAGGGCGGGGAAACGACCAGTACTTC
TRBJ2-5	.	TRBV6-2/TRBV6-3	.	CASSGPFQETQYF	TGTGCCAGCAGTGGGCCCTTCCAAGAGACCCAGTACTTC
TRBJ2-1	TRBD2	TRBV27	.	CASRNKGLAVHLYNEQFF	TGTGCCAGCAGAAACAAGGGACTAGCGGTCCATTTGTACAATGAGCAGTTCTTC
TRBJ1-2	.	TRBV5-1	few	CASSSRHGGITYGYTF	TGCGCCAGCAGCTCCAGACACGGTGGGATAACCTATGGCTACACCTTC
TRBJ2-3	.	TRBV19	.	CASIGPERAQYF	TGTGCCAGTATCGGTCCGGAAAGGGCGCAGTATTTT
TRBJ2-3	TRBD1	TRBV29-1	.	CSVEIRPKAGTGQDTQYF	TGCAGCGTTGAAATCAGACCGAAAGCCGGGACAGGACAAGATACGCAGTATTTT
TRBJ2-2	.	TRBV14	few	CASSQDMRARELFF	TGTGCCAGCAGCCAAGATATGAGGGCGCGGGAGCTGTTTTTT
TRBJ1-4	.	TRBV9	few	CASSSGVTAHKVNEKLFF	TGTGCCAGCAGCAGTGGAGTGACGGCCCACAAGGTGAATGAAAAACTGTTTTTT
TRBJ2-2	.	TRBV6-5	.	CASSYFQGSTGELFF	TGTGCCAGCAGTTACTTCCAGGGAAGTACCGGGGAGCTGTTTTTT
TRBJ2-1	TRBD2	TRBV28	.	CASSSRSGLAARHEQFF	TGTGCCAGCAGTTCGCGTTCGGGACTAGCGGCAAGGCATGAGCAGTTCTTC
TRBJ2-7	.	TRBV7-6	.	CASSAPYRPYEQYF	TGTGCCAGCAGCGCACCATACCGACCCTACGAGCAGTACTTC
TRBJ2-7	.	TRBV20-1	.	CSAIDLSSSYEQYF	TGCAGTGCTATAGACCTATCTAGCTCCTACGAGCAGTACTTC
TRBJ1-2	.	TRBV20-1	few	CSARVGEGGTVANYGYTF	TGCAGTGCTAGAGTGGGGGAAGGGGGGACGGTGGCTAACTATGGCTACACCTTC
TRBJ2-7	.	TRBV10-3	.	CATQGTSYEQYF	TGTGCCACCCAAGGCACCTCCTACGAGCAGTACTTC